These T cell receptor beta chains were read from a single sample in a study of regulatory T cells in long-lasting Graves disease. One entry per CDR3 protein, called by TCRdb with MiXCR from the multiplex PCR reads. Of about 470,000 distinct CDR3 sequences listed, more than 20% are singletons. This specimen consisted of peripheral blood mononuclear cells (PBMCs), obtained when the disease was refractory, from a patient treated with antithyroid drugs. The receptor set was obtained from a female donor with Graves disease. Both conserved end residues are part of each CDR3. D genes are given only for firm matches. Only part of the rows carry a size: once, few, many, or a class if the clone is expanded.

clone size	V gene	J gene	D gene	CDR3 protein	CDR3 DNA
few	TRBV5-1	TRBJ2-2	-	CASSLAMGFGELFF	TGCGCCAGCAGCCTGGCCATGGGTTTTGGGGAGCTGTTTTTT
-	TRBV29-1	TRBJ2-2	-	CSVGNGELFF	TGCAGCGTTGGGAACGGGGAGCTGTTTTTT
-	TRBV11-2	TRBJ2-6	-	CASSLDIGSGANVLTF	TGTGCCAGCAGCTTAGATATAGGCTCTGGGGCCAACGTCCTGACTTTC
few	TRBV13	TRBJ1-6	-	CASREGGSGGSPLHF	TGTGCCAGCAGGGAGGGTGGCTCTGGAGGATCACCCCTCCACTTT
-	TRBV20-1	TRBJ2-7	TRBD1	CSAPKPTGGVDEQYF	TGCAGTGCTCCAAAGCCTACAGGGGGCGTCGACGAGCAGTACTTC
-	TRBV9	TRBJ1-1	TRBD1	CASSGDSRNTEAFF	TGTGCCAGCAGCGGGGACAGCCGGAACACTGAAGCTTTCTTT
-	TRBV28	TRBJ1-5	-	CASSLSGGGVGNQPQHF	TGTGCCAGCAGTTTATCGGGGGGGGGAGTCGGCAATCAGCCCCAGCATTTT
few	TRBV29-1	TRBJ2-5	-	CSVDWPQYF	TGCAGCGTTGACTGGCCCCAGTACTTC
few	TRBV28	TRBJ2-6	-	CASNKLEQLSGANVLTF	TGTGCCAGCAATAAATTGGAACAGCTTTCTGGGGCCAACGTCCTGACTTTC
few	TRBV11-1	TRBJ2-7	TRBD1	CASSPTGTGSTGQYF	TGTGCCAGCAGCCCAACCGGGACAGGTTCTACGGGGCAGTACTTC
-	TRBV29-1	TRBJ1-2	-	CSVDWGLGGYTF	TGCAGCGTTGATTGGGGTTTAGGTGGCTACACCTTC
many	TRBV7-2	TRBJ2-7	-	CASSPRRGKGVEQYF	TGTGCCAGCAGCCCCCGACGGGGGAAAGGAGTCGAGCAGTACTTC
-	TRBV20-1	TRBJ2-7	TRBD1	CSAILPDRVFEQYF	TGCAGTGCTATCCTCCCGGACAGGGTATTCGAGCAGTACTTC
-	TRBV5-5	TRBJ2-7	-	CASSLGIQAEQYF	TGCGCCAGCAGCTTAGGGATTCAGGCCGAGCAGTACTTC
-	TRBV7-9	TRBJ1-1	-	CASSYMGVDRAFF	TGTGCCAGCAGCTATATGGGCGTGGATAGGGCTTTCTTT
-	TRBV7-2	TRBJ2-5	TRBD2	CASSPSGRWGETRYF	TGTGCCAGCAGCCCAAGCGGGAGGTGGGGAGAGACCCGGTACTTC
-	TRBV6-1	TRBJ2-1	TRBD2	CASRLAGAGVEQFF	TGTGCCAGCAGGCTAGCGGGAGCAGGTGTTGAGCAGTTCTTC
many	TRBV11-2	TRBJ2-7	-	CASSLDPSYEQYF	TGTGCCAGCAGCTTAGATCCCTCCTACGAGCAGTACTTC
many	TRBV6-1	TRBJ2-7	-	CASSARDRYEQYF	TGTGCCAGCAGTGCCCGAGATCGCTACGAGCAGTACTTC
many	TRBV27	TRBJ1-1	-	CASSLTWTSMNTEAFF	TGTGCCAGCAGTTTAACTTGGACGTCTATGAACACTGAAGCTTTCTTT
-	TRBV7-2	TRBJ2-3	-	CASSLESYTDTQYF	TGTGCCAGCAGCTTGGAGAGTTACACAGATACGCAGTATTTT
many	TRBV11-3	TRBJ2-5	TRBD2	CASSPGREEAETQYF	TGTGCCAGCAGCCCCGGGCGGGAGGAGGCAGAGACCCAGTACTTC